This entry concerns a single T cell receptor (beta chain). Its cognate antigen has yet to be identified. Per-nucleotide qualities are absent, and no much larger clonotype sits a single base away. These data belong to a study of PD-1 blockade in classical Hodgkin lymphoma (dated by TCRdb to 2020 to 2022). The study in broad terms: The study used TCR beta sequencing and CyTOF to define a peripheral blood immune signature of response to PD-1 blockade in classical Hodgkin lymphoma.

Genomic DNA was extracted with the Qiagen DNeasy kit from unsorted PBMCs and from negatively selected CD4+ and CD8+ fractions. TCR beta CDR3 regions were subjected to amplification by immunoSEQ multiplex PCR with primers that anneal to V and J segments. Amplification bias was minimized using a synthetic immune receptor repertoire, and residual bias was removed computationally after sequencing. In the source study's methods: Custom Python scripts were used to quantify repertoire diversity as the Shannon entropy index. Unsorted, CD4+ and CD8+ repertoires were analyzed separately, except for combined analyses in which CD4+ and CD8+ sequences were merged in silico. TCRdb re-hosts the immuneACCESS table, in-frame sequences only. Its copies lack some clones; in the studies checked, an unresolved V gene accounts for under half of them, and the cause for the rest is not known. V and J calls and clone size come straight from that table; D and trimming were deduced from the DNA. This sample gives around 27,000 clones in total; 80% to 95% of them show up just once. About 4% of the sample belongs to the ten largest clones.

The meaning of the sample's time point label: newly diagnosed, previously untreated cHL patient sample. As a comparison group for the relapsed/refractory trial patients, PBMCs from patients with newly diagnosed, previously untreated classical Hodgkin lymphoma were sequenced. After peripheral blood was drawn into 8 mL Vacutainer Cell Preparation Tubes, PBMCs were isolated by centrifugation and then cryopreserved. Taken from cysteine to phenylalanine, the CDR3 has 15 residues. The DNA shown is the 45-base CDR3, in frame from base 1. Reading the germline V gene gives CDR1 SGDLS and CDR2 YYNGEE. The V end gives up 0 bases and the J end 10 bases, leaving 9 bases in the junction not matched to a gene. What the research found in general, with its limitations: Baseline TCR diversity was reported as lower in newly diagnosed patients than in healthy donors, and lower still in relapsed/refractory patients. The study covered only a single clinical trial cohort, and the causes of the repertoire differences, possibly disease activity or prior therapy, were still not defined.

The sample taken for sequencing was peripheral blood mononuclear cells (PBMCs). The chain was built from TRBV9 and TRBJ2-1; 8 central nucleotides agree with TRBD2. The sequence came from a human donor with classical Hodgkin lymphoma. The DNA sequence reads TGTGCCAGCAGCGTAGGGACTAGCCCGGCCCAGGAGCAGTTCTTC. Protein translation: CASSVGTSPAQEQFF. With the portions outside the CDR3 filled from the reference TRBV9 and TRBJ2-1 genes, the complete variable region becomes DSGVTQTPKHLITATGQRVTLRCSPRSGDLSVYWYQQSLDQGLQFLIQYYNGEERAKGNILERFSAQQFPDLHSELNLSSLELGDSALYFCASSVGTSPAQEQFFGPGTRLTVL.